This TCR beta chain derives from a study of blood T cell repertoires in COVID-19. Turning to the study itself: There were acute and convalescent COVID-19 samples, and they came from the United States, Italy and Spain. T cells, B-cell-depleted T cells, or PBMCs supplied cDNA or gDNA.

Authors' methods: Amplification from reference gene primers served as the basis for estimated nucleated cell counts. The assay was immunoSEQ multiplex PCR, and TCRdb's table has in-frame clones only and misses some. The DNA was the basis for D and trimming; V, J and clone size are from that table. Among a few hundred thousand clones listed, 86% were seen once. Germline lookup yields CDR1 MNHEY and CDR2 SMNVEV (reference sequence). The length of the CDR3 is 15 residues. Trimming took 7 bases from V and 6 from J, leaving 16 bases between them. Source material: peripheral blood. J is TRBJ1-6 and V is TRBV27; maybe TRBD1 (6 bases). The sequence derives from a man between 18 and 35 years old with active or convalescent COVID-19. The CDR3: CASTMRQGSNSPLHF. Written as DNA, the CDR3 is TGTGCCAGCACCATGAGGCAGGGGTCTAATTCACCCCTCCACTTT.